This T cell receptor (beta chain) was obtained from a study of response to subunit inactivated influenza vaccine. This clonotype showed up just a few times. The antigen remains undetermined. Germline assignment: CDR1 SEHNR and CDR2 FQNEAQ (reference sequence). V trimming: 4 bases; J trimming: 2 bases; junction bases outside the gene matches: 7. The CDR3 is made up of 15 amino acids. Whole-study results and caveats: It was the authors' suggestion that each seasonal influenza vaccination recruits few new T cells.

From the RT-PCR reads, TCRdb called clonotypes with MiXCR, one entry per CDR3 protein. Of some 200,000 distinct CDR3 sequences listed, approximately 12% are singletons. Another study also made use of these data, one on T cells expressing NK-cell markers. That publication notes: 5'RACE template switching with UMIs generated TCR beta cDNA. All TCR beta repertoires analysed originated from sorted CD3+CD56+NKG2C+, CD3+CD56+NKG2C- and CD3+CD56-NKG2C+ T cells.

This chain links TRBV7-9 with TRBJ2-7, with 8 bases that match TRBD1. This TCR came from a man aged 50 to 60 who received an inactivated influenza vaccine. The sample in question was CD8+ T cells sorted from PBMCs, obtained less than 13 days after vaccination. The CDR3 sequence is CASSSRTGRTYEQYF. CDR3 bases: TGTGCCAGCAGCTCCCGGACAGGGAGGACCTACGAGCAGTACTTC.